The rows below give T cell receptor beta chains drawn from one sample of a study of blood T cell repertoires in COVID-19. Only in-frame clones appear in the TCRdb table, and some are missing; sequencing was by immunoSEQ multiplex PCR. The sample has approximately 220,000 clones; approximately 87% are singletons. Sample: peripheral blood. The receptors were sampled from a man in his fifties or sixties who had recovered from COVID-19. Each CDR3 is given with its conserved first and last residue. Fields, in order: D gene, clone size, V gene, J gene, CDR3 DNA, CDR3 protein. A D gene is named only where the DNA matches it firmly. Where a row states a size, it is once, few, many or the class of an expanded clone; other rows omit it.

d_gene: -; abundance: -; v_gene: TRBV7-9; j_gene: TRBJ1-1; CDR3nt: TGTGCCAGCAGCTCACCGGGCCGGGGGGCTTTCTTT; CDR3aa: CASSSPGRGAFF
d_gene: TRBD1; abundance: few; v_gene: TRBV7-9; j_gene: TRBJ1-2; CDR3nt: TGTGCCAGCAGCCCCTCAGGAGGGGGCGTAGGCTACACCTTC; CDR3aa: CASSPSGGGVGYTF
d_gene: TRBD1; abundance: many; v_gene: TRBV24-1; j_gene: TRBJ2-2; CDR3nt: TGTGCCACCAGTGATTTGGGACAGGGAGACACCGGGGAGCTGTTTTTT; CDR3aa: CATSDLGQGDTGELFF
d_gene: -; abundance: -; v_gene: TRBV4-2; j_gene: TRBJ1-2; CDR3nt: TGTGCCAGCAGCCAAGACAGGGGTACTAACTATGGCTACACCTTC; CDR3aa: CASSQDRGTNYGYTF
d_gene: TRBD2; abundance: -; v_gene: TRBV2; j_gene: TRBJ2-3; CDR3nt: TGTGCCAGCAGTGAAAGCCTAGCGGTCGGAGTAGATACGCAGTATTTT; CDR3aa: CASSESLAVGVDTQYF
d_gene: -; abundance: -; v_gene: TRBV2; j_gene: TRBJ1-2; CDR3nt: TGTGCCAGCAGACAGACAGGAAACTATGGCTACACCTTC; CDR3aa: CASRQTGNYGYTF
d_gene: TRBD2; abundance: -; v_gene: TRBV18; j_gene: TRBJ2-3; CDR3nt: TGTGCCAGCTCACCACTAGCGGGAGGAGGGACAGATACGCAGTATTTT; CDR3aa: CASSPLAGGGTDTQYF
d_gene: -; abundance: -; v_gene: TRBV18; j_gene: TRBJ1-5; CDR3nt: TGTGCCAGCTCACCACCCGCAGGGATCAATCAGCCCCAGCATTTT; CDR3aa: CASSPPAGINQPQHF
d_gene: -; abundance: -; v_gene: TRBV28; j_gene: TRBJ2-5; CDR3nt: TGTGCCAGCAGTCGTAGCCCTAACTCACAAGAGACCCAGTACTTC; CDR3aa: CASSRSPNSQETQYF
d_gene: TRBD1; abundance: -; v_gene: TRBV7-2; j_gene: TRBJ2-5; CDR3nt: TGTGCCAGCAGCACCAGGACAGGGGCAGTCCTTGAGACCCAGTACTTC; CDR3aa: CASSTRTGAVLETQYF
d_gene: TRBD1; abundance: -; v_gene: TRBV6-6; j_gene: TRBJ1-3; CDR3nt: TGTGCCAGCAGTCCAGGGGGCTCTGGAAACACCATATATTTT; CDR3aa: CASSPGGSGNTIYF
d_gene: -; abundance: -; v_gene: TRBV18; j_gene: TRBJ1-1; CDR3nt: TGTGCCAGCTCACAGGGCGGGGACACTGAAGCTTTCTTT; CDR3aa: CASSQGGDTEAFF
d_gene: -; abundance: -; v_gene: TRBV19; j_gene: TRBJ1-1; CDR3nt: TGTGCCAGTAGTATCCTAGGAGAAAACACTGAAGCTTTCTTT; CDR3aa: CASSILGENTEAFF
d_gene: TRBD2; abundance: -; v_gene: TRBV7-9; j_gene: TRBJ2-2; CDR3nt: TGTGCCAGCAGCTTTGGGCTAGCGGGGACCGGGGAGCTGTTTTTT; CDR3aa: CASSFGLAGTGELFF
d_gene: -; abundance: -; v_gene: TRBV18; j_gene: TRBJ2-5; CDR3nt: TGTGCCAGCTCACCAGGCCAGGGGAATACGGAGACCCAGTACTTC; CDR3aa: CASSPGQGNTETQYF
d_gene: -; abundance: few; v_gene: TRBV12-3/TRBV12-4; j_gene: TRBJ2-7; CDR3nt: TGTGCCAGCAGTACGAATCGAGACGAGCAGTACTTC; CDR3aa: CASSTNRDEQYF
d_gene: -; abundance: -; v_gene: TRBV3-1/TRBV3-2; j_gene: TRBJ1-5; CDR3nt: TGTGCCAGCAGCCAAGATACGCACAGAACGGGTCAGGGGCCCCAGCATTTT; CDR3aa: CASSQDTHRTGQGPQHF
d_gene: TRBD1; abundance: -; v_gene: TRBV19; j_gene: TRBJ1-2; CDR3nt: TGTGCCAGTAGCACGGAGGGGACAGGGGTCCTCAACTATGGCTACACCTTC; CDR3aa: CASSTEGTGVLNYGYTF
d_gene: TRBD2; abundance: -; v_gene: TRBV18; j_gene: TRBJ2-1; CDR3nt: TGTGCCAGCTCACCTGGGCTGATAGCGGGGATGCAGTTCTTC; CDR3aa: CASSPGLIAGMQFF
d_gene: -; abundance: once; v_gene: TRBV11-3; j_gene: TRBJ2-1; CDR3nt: TGTGCCAGCAGCATAAGGCCGGGAACGAAGCAGTTCTTC; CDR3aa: CASSIRPGTKQFF
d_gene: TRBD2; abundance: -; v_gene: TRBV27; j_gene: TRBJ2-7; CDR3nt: TGTGCCAGCGGACGTACCGGGACTAGCGGCTACGAGCAGTACTTC; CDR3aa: CASGRTGTSGYEQYF
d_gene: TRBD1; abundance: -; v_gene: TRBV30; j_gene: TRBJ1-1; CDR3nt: TGTGCCTGGAGTGTGTCAAAATCGGGACAGTTGAACACTGAAGCTTTCTTT; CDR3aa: CAWSVSKSGQLNTEAFF
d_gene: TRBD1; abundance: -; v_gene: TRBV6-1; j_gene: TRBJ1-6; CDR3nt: TGTGCCAGCAGTGCAGACAGGGGGGCACCGAATTCACCCCTCCACTTT; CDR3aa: CASSADRGAPNSPLHF
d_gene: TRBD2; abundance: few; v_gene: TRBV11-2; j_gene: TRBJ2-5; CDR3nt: TGTGCCAGCAGCTTAGATCGCGGCGGGAGGTGGGGAGAGACCCAGTACTTC; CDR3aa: CASSLDRGGRWGETQYF
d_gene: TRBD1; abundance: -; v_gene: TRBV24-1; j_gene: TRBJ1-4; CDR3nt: TGTGCCACCAGTGATTTGCTTCCGGACAGGGCAATTAGCACTAATGAAAAACTGTTTTTT; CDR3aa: CATSDLLPDRAISTNEKLFF